The 4 T cell receptor beta chains given below trace back to one sample, sequenced in a study of blood T cell repertoires in COVID-19. Here immunoSEQ multiplex PCR was the method, and the copy in TCRdb shows in-frame clones only, minus some. The profile shows some 130,000 clones, roughly two thirds of them singletons. Input material: peripheral blood. These TCRs come from a woman in her 70s with acute or convalescent COVID-19.

This chain joins TRBV18 and TRBJ2-7, with D perhaps TRBD1 (6 bases). Germline V lookup: CDR1 KGHSH, CDR2 LQKENI. This CDR3 contains 14 residues. Trimming shortened V by 4 bases and J by 3 bases, and 13 bases separated the two germline ends. The CDR3 is CASSLQGPHYEQYF. CDR3 nucleotides: TGTGCCAGCTCACTCCAGGGGCCCCACTACGAGCAGTACTTC.

The chain carries TRBV9 and TRBJ2-2, with 7 nucleotides matching TRBD1. The CDR3 is 19 residues long. The V segment lost 4 bases and the J segment 3 bases; nucleotides outside the gene matches: 18. Per germline, CDR1 SGDLS and CDR2 YYNGEE. This CDR3 reads CASSPQLSKQGWDTGELFF. In DNA, the CDR3 is TGTGCCAGCAGCCCCCAGTTATCAAAACAGGGGTGGGACACCGGGGAGCTGTTTTTT.

A remark on this clone: A read error is possible here, since a much larger clone lies one base away. The identical CDR3 is also encoded by other nucleotide sequences in the sample. The chain has TRBV11-2 and TRBJ2-2; 13 bases are shared with TRBD2. The germline V gene encodes CDR1 SGHAT and CDR2 FQNNGV. There are 17 residues in the CDR3. V trimming: 5 bases; J trimming: 1 base; junction bases outside the gene matches: 4. CDR3 bases: TGTGCCAGCAGCCGGACTAGCGGGGGCCGGAACACCGGGGAGCTGTTTTTT. This translates into CASSRTSGGRNTGELFF.

The chain combines TRBV10-2 with TRBJ2-3; the match to TRBD2 covers 13 bases. There are 17 residues in the CDR3. CDR1 is WSHSY and CDR2 is SAAADI in the germline V gene. The V and J ends lost 3 bases and 6 bases, in that order; junction bases with no gene match: 9. The CDR3 reads CASSDPGLAGAADTQYF. The DNA of the CDR3 is TGCGCCAGCAGTGACCCTGGACTAGCGGGGGCGGCGGATACGCAGTATTTT.